This T cell receptor beta chain derives from a study of T cell responses to AZD1222 COVID-19 vaccine. The data were produced by immunoSEQ multiplex PCR, yet TCRdb's version contains in-frame clones alone and is incomplete. Of roughly 69,000 clones detected, 75% to 90% appear once; the ten largest clones hold roughly 13%. This CDR3 has 16 residues. Per germline, CDR1 MGHDK and CDR2 SYGVNS. The V gene end was trimmed by 1 base and the J gene end by 0 bases; junction bases not matched to a gene: 5. The chain is built from TRBV25-1 and TRBJ1-1, with 7 bases aligning to TRBD1. The sequenced sample was peripheral blood, obtained 28 days after the second AZD1222 dose. This clonotype was sampled from an adult who received the AZD1222 COVID-19 vaccine. The CDR3 region is CASSESSGGLNTEAFF. In DNA, the CDR3 is TGTGCCAGCAGTGAATCTTCAGGGGGGCTGAACACTGAAGCTTTCTTT.